The clone carrying this T cell receptor (beta chain) was observed at least ten times. Study processing details: Scientists estimated how many nucleated cells there were by amplifying reference gene primers. Method: immunoSEQ multiplex PCR; TCRdb's copy keeps in-frame clones and lacks some. V and J calls and clone size are those listed in that table; D and trimming were worked out from the DNA. The table includes about 200,000 clones, less than 85% detected once. Germline V gene sequence: CDR1 WSHSY, CDR2 SAAADI. V lost 5 bases and J lost 2, with 16 bases in between. The CDR3 has 15 amino acids. This record comes from a study of blood T cell repertoires in COVID-19. In the study overall: The cDNA or gDNA used as material had been derived from T cells, B-cell-depleted T cells, or PBMCs.

Patients at the Seattle site were enrolled during active infection and followed longitudinally. This TCR was recovered from a woman of 80 years or more with COVID-19, enrolled during active disease. Source material: peripheral blood. The chain combines TRBV10-2 with TRBJ2-7; tentative D call: TRBD2 (6 bases). CDR3 sequence: CASSRGTSETYEQYF. The CDR3 nucleotides read TGCGCCAGCAGTCGCGGGACCTCGGAGACCTACGAGCAGTACTTC.